The clone carrying this T cell receptor beta chain was detected once. The record originates from a study of blood T cell repertoires in COVID-19. Germline V gene data show CDR1 as MNHEY and CDR2 as SVGAGI. The J segment lost 5 bases and the V segment lost 8 bases, leaving 6 bases of the junction unmatched. The CDR3 contains 14 residues. Authors' data handling: Using reference gene primer amplification, nucleated cell counts were estimated. Produced via immunoSEQ multiplex PCR; TCRdb's table is partial and in-frame only. V, J and clone size were drawn from that table, and D and trimming were deduced from the DNA. The sample yields about 270,000 clones, 75% to 95% seen once.

Sequencing was performed on peripheral blood. The receptor was derived from a person between 18 and 35 years old with COVID-19, enrolled during active disease. V is TRBV6-5 and J is TRBJ1-6; 7 bases map to TRBD1. The CDR3 sequence: CASGQGVNNSPLHF. In nucleotides, the CDR3 is TGTGCCAGCGGTCAGGGGGTAAATAATTCACCCCTCCACTTT.